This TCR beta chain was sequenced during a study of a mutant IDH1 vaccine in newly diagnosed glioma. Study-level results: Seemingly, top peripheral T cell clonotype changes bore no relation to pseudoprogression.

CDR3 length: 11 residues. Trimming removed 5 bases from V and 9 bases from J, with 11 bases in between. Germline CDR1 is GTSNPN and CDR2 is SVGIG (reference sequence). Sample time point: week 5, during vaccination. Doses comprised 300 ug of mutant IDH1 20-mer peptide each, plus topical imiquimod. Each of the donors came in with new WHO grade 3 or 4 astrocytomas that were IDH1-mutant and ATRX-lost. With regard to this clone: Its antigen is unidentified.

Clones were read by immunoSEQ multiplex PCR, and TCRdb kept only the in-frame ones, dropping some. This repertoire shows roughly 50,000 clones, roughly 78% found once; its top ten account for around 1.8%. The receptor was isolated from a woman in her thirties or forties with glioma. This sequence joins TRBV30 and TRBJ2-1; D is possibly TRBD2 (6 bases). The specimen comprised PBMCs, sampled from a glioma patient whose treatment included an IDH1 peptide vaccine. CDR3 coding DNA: TGTGCCTGGTGGAGGGCGGGTGAGCAGTTCTTC. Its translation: CAWWRAGEQFF.